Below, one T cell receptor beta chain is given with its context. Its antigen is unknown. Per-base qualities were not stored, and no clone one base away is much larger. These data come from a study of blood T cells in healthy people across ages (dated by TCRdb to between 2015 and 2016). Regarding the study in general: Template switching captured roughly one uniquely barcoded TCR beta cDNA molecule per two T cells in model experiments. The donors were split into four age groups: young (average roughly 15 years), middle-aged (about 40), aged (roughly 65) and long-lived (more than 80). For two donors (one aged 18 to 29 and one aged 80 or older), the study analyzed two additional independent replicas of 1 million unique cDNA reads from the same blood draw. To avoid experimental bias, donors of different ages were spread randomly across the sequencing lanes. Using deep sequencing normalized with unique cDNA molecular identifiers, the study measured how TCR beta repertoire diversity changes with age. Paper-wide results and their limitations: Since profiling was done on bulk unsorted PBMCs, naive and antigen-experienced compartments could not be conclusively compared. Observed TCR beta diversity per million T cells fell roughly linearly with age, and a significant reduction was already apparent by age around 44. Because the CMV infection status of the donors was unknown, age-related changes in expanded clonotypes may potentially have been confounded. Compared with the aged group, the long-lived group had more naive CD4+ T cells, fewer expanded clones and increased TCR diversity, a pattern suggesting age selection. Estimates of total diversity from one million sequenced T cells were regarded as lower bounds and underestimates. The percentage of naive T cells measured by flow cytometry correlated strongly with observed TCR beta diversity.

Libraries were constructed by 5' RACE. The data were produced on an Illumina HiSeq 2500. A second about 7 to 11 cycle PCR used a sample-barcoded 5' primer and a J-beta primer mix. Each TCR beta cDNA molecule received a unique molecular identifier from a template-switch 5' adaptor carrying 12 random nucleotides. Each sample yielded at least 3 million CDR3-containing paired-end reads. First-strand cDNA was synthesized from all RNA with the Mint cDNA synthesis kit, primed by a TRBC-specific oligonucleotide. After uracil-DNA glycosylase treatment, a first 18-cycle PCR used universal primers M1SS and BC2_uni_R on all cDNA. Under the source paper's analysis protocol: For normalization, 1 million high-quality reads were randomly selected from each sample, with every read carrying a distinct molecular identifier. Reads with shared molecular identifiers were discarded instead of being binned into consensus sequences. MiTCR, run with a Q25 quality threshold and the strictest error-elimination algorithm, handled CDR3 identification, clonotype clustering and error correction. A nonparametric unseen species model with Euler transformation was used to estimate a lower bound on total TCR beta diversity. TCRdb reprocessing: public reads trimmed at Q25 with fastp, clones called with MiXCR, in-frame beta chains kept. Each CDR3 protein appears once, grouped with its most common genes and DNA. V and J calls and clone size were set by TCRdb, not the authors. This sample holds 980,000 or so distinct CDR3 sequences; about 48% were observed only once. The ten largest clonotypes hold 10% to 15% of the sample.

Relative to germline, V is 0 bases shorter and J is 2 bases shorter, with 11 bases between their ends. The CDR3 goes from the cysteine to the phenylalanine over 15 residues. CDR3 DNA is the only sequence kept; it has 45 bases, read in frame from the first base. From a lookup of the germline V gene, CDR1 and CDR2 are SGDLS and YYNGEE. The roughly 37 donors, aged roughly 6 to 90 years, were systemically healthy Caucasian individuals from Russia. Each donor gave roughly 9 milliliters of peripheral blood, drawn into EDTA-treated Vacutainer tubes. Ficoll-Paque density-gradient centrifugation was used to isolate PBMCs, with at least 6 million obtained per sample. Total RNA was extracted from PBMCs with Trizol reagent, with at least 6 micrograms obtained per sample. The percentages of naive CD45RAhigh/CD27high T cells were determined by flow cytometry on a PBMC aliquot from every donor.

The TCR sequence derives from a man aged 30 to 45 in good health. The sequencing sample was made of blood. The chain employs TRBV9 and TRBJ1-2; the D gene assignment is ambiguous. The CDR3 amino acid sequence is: CASSVEVSVNYGYTF. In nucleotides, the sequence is TGTGCCAGCAGCGTAGAGGTATCAGTCAACTATGGCTACACCTTC.